This T cell receptor beta chain was sequenced in a study of T cell responses to AZD1222 COVID-19 vaccine. The assay was immunoSEQ multiplex PCR, and TCRdb's table has in-frame clones only and misses some. The sample has over 130,000 clones, 94% seen once. Broader study findings: Reports say nearly half of spike-specific TCRs go after unmutated variant regions.

V was clipped by 5 bases and J by 0 bases, with 11 bases between them. Germline CDR1 is MDHEN and CDR2 is SYDVKM. CDR3 length: 15 residues. On this clone itself: Its antigen remains unidentified.

The rearrangement joins TRBV28 to TRBJ1-3; D is ambiguous. Sequencing was performed on peripheral blood, taken on day 0 of AZD1222 vaccination. The sequence derives from an adult in good health. The CDR3, as DNA: TGTGCCAGCAGTCCCTACACCCGCTCTGGAAACACCATATATTTT. Its translation is CASSPYTRSGNTIYF.